In this sample, the clone carrying this T cell receptor (beta chain) turned up a few times. The antigen remains undetermined. 5'-RACE, quantitative and with molecular barcodes, yielded the TCR beta libraries. In TCRdb, the 5' RACE reads were re-called with MiXCR into one record per CDR3 protein. In the table there are almost 250,000 distinct CDR3 sequences, under 35% of which are singletons. The data were taken from a study of CD8 T cells in ankylosing spondylitis. Findings and caveats of the study: Within matched ankylosing spondylitis synovial fluid, disease-linked clones were reportedly significantly enriched. In ankylosing spondylitis blood, a motif of seven to nine highly homologous TCR beta variants appeared characteristic.

Sequencing input: blood, either unsorted or a sorted T cell fraction (not recorded which). This TCR was sampled from a male donor with ankylosing spondylitis or in good health (not recorded which).

The CDR3 bases are TGCAGCGTTGAACGTGGCAGGCTTTCCACAGATACGCAGTATTTT. Protein: CSVERGRLSTDTQYF. The chain joins TRBV29-1 to TRBJ2-3; D ambiguous. Germline V gene lookup returns CDR1 SQVTM and CDR2 ANQGSEA. V lost 2 bases and J lost 2, with 14 bases in between. The length of the CDR3 is 15 residues.